This paragraph covers one T cell receptor (beta chain) sequence. No antigen is known for it. The data stem from a study of memory B cells and T cells in multiple sclerosis. Study results and caveats: Clone-set sizes differed between compartments, so shared clonotype counts needed normalization.

Stimulus-free culture yielded autoproliferating CFSE-dim and non-proliferating CFSE-high T cells, each sequenced separately. Replicate wells were pooled after 7 days of stimulus-free culture of 40 million to 65 million CFSE-labeled PBMCs. PBMCs were labeled with 0.45 to 0.6 uM CFSE and cultured without exogenous stimuli. Generated by immunoSEQ multiplex PCR, the TCRdb table keeps only in-frame clones and is missing some. Of 30,000 or so clones in the sample, about 82% were seen once. The CDR3 length is 16 residues. Germline-derived CDR1 and CDR2 are MGHDK and SYGVNS. Deletions cut 4 bases from V and 1 base from J, with 14 bases between.

This chain joins TRBV25-1 and TRBJ1-3; D is undetermined. The sequenced material came from PBMCs from blood kept in culture. The clonotype was recovered from a human donor with multiple sclerosis. The CDR3 DNA reads as TGTGCCAGCAGTGGTTACGACCCCGCGTCTGGAAACACCATATATTTT. As protein: CASSGYDPASGNTIYF. The variable domain in full, completed from reference TRBV25-1 and TRBJ1-3, reads EADIYQTPRYLVIGTGKKITLECSQTMGHDKMYWYQQDPGMELHLIHYSYGVNSTEKGDLSSESTVSRIRTEHFPLTLESARPSHTSQYLCASSGYDPASGNTIYFGEGSWLTVV.